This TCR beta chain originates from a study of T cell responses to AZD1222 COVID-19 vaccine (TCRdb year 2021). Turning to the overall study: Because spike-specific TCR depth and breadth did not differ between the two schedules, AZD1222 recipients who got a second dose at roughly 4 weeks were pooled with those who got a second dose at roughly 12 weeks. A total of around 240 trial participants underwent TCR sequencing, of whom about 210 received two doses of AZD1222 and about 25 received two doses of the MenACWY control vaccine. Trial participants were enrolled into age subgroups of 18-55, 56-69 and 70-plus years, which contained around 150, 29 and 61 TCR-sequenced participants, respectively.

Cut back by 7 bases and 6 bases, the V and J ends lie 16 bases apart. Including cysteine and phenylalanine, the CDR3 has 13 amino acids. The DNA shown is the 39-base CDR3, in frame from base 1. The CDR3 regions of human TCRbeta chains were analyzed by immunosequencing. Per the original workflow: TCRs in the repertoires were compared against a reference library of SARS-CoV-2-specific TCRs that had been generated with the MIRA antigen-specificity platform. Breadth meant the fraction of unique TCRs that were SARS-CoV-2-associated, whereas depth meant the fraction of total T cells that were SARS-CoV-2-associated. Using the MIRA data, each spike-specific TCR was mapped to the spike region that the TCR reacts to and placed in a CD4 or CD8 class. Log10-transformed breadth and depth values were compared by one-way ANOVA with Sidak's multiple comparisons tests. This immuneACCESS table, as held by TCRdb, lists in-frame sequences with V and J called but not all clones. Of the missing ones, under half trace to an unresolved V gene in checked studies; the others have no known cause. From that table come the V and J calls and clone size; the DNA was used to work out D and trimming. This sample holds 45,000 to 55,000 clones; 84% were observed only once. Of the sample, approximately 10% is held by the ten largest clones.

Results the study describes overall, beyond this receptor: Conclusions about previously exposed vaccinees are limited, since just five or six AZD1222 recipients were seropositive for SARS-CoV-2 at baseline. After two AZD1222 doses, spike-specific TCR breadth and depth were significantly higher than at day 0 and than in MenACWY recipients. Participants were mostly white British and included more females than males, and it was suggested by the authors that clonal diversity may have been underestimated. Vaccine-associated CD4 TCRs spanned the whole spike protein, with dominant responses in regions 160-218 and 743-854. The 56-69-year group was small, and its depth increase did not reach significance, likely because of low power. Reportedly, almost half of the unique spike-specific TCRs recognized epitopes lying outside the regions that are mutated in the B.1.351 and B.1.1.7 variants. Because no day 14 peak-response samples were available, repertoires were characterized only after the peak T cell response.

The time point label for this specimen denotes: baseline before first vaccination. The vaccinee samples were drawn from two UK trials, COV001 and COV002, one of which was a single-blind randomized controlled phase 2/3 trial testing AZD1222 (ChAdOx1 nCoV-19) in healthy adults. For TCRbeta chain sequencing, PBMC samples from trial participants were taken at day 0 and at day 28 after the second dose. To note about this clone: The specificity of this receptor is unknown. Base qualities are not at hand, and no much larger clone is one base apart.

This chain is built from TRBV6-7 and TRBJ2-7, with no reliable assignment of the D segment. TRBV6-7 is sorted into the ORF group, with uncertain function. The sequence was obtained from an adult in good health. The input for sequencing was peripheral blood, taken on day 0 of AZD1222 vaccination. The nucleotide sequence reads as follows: TGTGCCAGCACCATAACCCTCTCAGGCGAGCAGTACTTC. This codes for CASTITLSGEQYF.